This note documents a single T cell receptor (beta chain) sequence. Which antigen it targets is not known. Base qualities are not provided; no much larger clone lies one nucleotide away. This sample was taken from a study of T-cell memory formation after mild COVID-19 (dated by TCRdb to the early 2020s). At the level of the whole study: Most TCR sequence clusters were specific to one of the two donors. In a couple of donors, T-cell clones that expanded and contracted after mild COVID-19 were tracked by sequencing TCRalpha and TCRbeta repertoires over time. The cohort comprised two young, previously healthy adult volunteers, one female and one male.

V is shortened by 6 bases, J by 0 bases, and the region joining them spans 14 bases. The cysteine opens and the phenylalanine closes a CDR3 of 15 amino acids. The sequence is cut down to CDR3 DNA, 45 bases in frame from base 1. CDR1 MNHEY and CDR2 SVGEGT were looked up in the germline V gene. PBMCs were isolated by Ficoll-Paque density gradient centrifugation. Sequencer: Illumina NovaSeq 6000. cDNA libraries for TCRalpha and TCRbeta were prepared by 5'RACE using constant-segment primers, with sample barcodes and unique molecular identifiers added. RNA was extracted from every sample with Trizol reagent. The libraries were amplified in two PCR steps, and the second step added a second sample barcode and Illumina TruSeq adapters. Sequencing of libraries was performed on an Illumina NovaSeq with 2 x 150 bp paired-end reads. In the paper's pipeline: The reads were demultiplexed and collapsed into UMI-guided consensus sequences using migec v1.2.7. Using mixcr v2.1.11, the UMI consensuses were aligned to TRA and TRB V and J templates and assembled into clonotypes. Expanded or contracted clonotypes were those called significant by both edgeR and NoisET, with noise models trained on biological replicates. For edgeR calls, a false discovery rate-adjusted p below 0.01 and a log2 fold-change threshold of 1 were applied. As an exploratory analysis of dynamics, max-normalized trajectories of the 1000 most abundant clonotypes were examined with PCA combined with hierarchical clustering. Each responding clone was given a CD4 or CD8 phenotype based on the CD4+ and CD8+ repertoires, which had been sequenced separately. TCRdb redid the processing of the public reads, applying fastp at Q25 and MiXCR, and retained in-frame beta chains. One record per CDR3 amino acid sequence lists the most common genes and DNA. Clone size and V and J calls follow TCRdb, not the original study. Counted in this sample were under 650,000 distinct CDR3 sequences; roughly 18% of them appeared once. The ten biggest clones cover approximately 12% of the sample.

What the research found in general, with its limitations: Clones that contracted from day 15 to 85 showed balanced CD4/CD8 phenotypes, whereas a second wave of clones that expanded from day 15 to 37 leaned towards CD4+. The detection of some responding clones in pre-infection memory suggests that pre-existing cross-reactive memory T cells joined the SARS-CoV-2 response. Contracting CD4+ clones were located mainly in the CM and EM memory subsets, whereas CD8+ clones were found to be enriched in EMRA. SARS-CoV-2 specificity of the second-wave clones peaking on day 37 was not confirmed. Only a couple of mild cases were covered in the study, and larger cohorts including severe cases with pre-infection samples were considered necessary.

The TCR originated in an adult woman who had mild COVID-19 (a few samples of this study predate the infection). The sample titles of this study are shuffled in the database, so cell type and time point are left out; the donor was told from shared clones. The sequenced sample was PBMCs or a T cell subset sorted from them (not recorded which). The V gene is TRBV6-2 or TRBV6-3 and the J gene is TRBJ1-2; TRBD1 is possibly the D segment (6 matching bases). At the DNA level, the sequence is TGTGCCAGCAGAACCCCCGGACAGACTAACTATGGCTACACCTTC. Its product reads: CASRTPGQTNYGYTF.